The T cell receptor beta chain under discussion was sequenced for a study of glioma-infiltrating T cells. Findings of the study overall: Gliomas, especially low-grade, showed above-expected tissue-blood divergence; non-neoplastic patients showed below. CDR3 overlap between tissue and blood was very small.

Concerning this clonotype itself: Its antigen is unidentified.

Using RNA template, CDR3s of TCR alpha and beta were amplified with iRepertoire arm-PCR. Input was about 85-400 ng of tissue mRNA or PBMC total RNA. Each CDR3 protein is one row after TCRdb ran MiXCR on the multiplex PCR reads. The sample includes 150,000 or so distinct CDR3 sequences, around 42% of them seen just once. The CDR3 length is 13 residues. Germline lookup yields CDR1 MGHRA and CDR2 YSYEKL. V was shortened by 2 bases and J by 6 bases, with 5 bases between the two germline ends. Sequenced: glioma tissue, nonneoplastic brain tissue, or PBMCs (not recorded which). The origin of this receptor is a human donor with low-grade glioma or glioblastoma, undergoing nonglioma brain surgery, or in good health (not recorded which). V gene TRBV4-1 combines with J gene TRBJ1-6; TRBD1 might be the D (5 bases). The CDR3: CASSQQGNSPLHF. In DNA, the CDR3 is TGCGCCAGCAGCCAACAGGGTAATTCACCCCTCCACTTT.